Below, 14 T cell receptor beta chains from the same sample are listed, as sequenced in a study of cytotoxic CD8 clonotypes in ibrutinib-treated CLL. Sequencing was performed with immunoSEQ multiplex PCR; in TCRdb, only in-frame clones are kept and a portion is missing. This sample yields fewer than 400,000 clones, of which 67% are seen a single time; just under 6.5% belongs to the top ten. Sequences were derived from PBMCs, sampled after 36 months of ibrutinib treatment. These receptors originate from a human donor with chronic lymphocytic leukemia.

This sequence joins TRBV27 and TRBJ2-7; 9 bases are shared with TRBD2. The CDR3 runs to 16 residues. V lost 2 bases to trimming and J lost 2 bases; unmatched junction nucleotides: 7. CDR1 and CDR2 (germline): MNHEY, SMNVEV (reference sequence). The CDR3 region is CASSLAPGLAAYEQYF. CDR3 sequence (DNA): TGTGCCAGCAGTTTAGCCCCGGGACTAGCAGCCTACGAGCAGTACTTC.

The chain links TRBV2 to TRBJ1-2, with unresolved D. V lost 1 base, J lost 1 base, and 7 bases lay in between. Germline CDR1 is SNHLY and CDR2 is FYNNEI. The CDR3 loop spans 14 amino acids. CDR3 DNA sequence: TGTGCCAGCAGTGAAGGGTACGGTAACTATGGCTACACCTTC. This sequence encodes CASSEGYGNYGYTF.

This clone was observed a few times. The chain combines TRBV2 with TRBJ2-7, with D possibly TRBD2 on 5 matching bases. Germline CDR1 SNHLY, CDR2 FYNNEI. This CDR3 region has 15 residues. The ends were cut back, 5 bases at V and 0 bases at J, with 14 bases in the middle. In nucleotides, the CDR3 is TGTGCCAGCAGTTTTGGACTGAGGAGCTCCTACGAGCAGTACTTC. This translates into CASSFGLRSSYEQYF. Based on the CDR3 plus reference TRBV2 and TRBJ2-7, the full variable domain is EPEVTQTPSHQVTQMGQEVILRCVPISNHLYFYWYRQILGQKVEFLVSFYNNEISEKSEIFDDQFSVERPDGSNFTLKIRSTKLEDSAMYFCASSFGLRSSYEQYFGPGTRLTVT.

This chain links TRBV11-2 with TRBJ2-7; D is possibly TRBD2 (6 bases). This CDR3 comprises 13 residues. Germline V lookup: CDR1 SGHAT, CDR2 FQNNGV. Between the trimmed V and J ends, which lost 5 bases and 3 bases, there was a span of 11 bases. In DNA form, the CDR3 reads TGTGCCAGCAGCCTTCGGGAGAGCTACGAGCAGTACTTC. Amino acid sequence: CASSLRESYEQYF.

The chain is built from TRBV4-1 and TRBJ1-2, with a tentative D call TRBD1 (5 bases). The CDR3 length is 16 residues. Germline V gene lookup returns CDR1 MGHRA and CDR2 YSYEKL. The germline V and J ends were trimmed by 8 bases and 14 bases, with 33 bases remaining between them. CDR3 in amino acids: CASRAPGRRLTMAWTF. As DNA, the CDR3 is TGCGCCAGCCGAGCGCCGGGACGGAGGCTTACTATGGCTTGGACCTTC.

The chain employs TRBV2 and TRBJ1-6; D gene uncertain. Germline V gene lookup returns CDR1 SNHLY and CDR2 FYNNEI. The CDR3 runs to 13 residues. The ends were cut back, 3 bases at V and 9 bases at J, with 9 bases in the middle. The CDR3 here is CASSDGRVSPLHF. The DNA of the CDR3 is TGTGCCAGCAGTGATGGAAGGGTTTCACCCCTCCACTTT. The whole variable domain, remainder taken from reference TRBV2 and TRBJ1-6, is EPEVTQTPSHQVTQMGQEVILRCVPISNHLYFYWYRQILGQKVEFLVSFYNNEISEKSEIFDDQFSVERPDGSNFTLKIRSTKLEDSAMYFCASSDGRVSPLHFGNGTRLTVT.

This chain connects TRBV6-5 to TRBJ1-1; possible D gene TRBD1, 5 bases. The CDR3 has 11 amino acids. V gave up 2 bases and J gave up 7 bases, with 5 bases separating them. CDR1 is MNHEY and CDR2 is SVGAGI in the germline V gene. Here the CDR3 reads CASSYQGEAFF. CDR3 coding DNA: TGTGCCAGCAGTTACCAGGGTGAAGCTTTCTTT.

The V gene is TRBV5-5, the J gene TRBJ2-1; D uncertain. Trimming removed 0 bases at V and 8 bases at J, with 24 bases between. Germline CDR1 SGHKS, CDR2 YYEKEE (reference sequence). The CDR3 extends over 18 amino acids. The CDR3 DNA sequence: TGTGCCAGCAGCTTGGGGCCCGAGAGCCCTTTTCGAGGCGATGAGCAGTTCTTC. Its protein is CASSLGPESPFRGDEQFF.

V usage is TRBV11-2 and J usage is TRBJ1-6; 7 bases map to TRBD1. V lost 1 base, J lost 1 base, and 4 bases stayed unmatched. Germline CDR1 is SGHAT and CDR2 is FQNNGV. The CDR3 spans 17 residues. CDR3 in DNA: TGTGCCAGCAGCTTAGGGACAGGACGATCCTATAATTCACCCCTCCACTTT. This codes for CASSLGTGRSYNSPLHF.

DNA for the CDR3: TGTGCCAGCAGTTACTCATGGGGGGCGCGGAATGAGCAGTTCTTC. Its protein product is CASSYSWGARNEQFF. V gene TRBV6-5 combines with J gene TRBJ2-1; the D gene could be TRBD1 or TRBD2 (6 bases each). Trimming pared 0 bases from V and 7 bases from J, leaving 13 bases between. The CDR3 extends over 15 amino acids. Germline V CDR1 and CDR2: MNHEY, SVGAGI.

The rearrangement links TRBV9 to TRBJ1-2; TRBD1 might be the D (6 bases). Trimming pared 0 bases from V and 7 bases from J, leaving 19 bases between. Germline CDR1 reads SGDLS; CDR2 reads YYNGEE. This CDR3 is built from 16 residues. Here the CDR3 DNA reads TGTGCCAGCAGCGTAGCAGGGACAAGCGAAGAGGGTGGCTACACCTTC. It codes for CASSVAGTSEEGGYTF.

The CDR3 here is CASSSLAGNGNTGELFF. CDR3 sequence (DNA): TGTGCCAGCAGCTCCCTAGCGGGAAACGGAAACACCGGGGAGCTGTTTTTT. This sequence joins TRBV11-2 and TRBJ2-2; 9 bases align to TRBD2. Germline trimming cut 4 bases from V and 2 bases from J; bases unmatched to any gene: 8. Germline CDR1 SGHAT, CDR2 FQNNGV. The CDR3 spans 17 residues.

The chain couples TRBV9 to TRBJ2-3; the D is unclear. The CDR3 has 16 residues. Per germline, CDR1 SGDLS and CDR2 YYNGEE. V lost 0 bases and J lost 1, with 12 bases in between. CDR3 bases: TGTGCCAGCAGCGTAGCTAGAGGAACTCGCACAGATACGCAGTATTTT. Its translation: CASSVARGTRTDTQYF.

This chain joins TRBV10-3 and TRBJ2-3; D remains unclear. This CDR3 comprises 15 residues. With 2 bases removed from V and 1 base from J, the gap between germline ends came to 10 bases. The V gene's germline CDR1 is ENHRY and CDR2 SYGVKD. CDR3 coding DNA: TGTGCCATCAGTGAGGGTAGGTTTGGCACAGATACGCAGTATTTT. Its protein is CAISEGRFGTDTQYF.